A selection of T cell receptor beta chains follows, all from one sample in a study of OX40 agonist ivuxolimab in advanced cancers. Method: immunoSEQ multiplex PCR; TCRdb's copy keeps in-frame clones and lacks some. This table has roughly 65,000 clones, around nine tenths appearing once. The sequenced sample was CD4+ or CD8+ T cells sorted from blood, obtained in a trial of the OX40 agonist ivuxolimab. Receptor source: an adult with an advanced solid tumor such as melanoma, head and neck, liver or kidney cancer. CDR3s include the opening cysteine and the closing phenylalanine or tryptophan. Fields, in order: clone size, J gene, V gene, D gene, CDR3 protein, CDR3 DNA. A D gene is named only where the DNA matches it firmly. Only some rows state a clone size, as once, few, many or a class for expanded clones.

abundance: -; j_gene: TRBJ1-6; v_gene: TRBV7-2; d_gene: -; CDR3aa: CASSLEGTHPSPLHF; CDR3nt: TGTGCCAGCAGCTTAGAAGGGACTCACCCTTCACCCCTCCACTTT
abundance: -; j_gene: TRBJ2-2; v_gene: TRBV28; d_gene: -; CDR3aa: CASSIGNLNTGELFF; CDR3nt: TGTGCCAGCAGTATCGGGAATTTGAACACCGGGGAGCTGTTTTTT
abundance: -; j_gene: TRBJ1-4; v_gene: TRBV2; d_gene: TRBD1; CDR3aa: CASSRQGGNEKLFF; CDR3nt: TGTGCCAGCAGTCGACAGGGGGGGAATGAAAAACTGTTTTTT
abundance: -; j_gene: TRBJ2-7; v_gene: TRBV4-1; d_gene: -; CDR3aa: CASSQGTSYEQYF; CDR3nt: TGCGCCAGCAGCCAAGGGACATCCTACGAGCAGTACTTC
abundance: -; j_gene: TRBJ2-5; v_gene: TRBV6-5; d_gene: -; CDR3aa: CASSPLGETQYF; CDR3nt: TGTGCCAGCAGTCCCCTTGGGGAGACCCAGTACTTC
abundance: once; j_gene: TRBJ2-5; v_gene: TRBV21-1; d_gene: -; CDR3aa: CAGGAQETQYF; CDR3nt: TGTGCCGGCGGGGCCCAAGAGACCCAGTACTTC
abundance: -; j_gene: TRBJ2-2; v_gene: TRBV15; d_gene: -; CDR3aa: CATSRDSPNTGELFF; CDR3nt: TGTGCCACCAGCAGAGACAGCCCGAACACCGGGGAGCTGTTTTTT
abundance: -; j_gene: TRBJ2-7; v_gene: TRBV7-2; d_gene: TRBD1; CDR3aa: CASSLGGQGSRGVQYF; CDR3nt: TGTGCCAGCAGCTTAGGAGGACAGGGGTCCCGTGGTGTGCAGTACTTC
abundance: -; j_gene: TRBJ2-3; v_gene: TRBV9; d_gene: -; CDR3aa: CASSEAPRADTQYF; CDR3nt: TGTGCCAGCAGCGAGGCCCCACGAGCAGATACGCAGTATTTT
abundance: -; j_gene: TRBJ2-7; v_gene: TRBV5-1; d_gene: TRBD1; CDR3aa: CASSFNSGTGPYEQYF; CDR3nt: TGCGCCAGCAGCTTCAACTCCGGGACAGGCCCCTACGAGCAGTACTTC
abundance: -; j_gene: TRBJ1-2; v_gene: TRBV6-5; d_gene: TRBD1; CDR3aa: CASSYDRGKDGYTF; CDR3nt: TGTGCCAGCAGTTACGACAGGGGGAAGGATGGCTACACCTTC
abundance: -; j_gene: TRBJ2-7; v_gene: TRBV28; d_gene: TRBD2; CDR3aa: CASSGGVPYEQYF; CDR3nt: TGTGCCAGCAGTGGGGGGGTTCCCTACGAGCAGTACTTC
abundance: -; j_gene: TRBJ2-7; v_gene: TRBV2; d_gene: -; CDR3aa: CASSGTFTLLGSTYEQYF; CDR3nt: TGTGCCAGCAGTGGGACTTTTACCCTCTTAGGCTCTACCTACGAGCAGTACTTC
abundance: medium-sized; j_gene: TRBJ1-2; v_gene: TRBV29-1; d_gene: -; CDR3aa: CSVDGVSNYGYTF; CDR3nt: TGCAGCGTTGACGGGGTCTCTAACTATGGCTACACCTTC
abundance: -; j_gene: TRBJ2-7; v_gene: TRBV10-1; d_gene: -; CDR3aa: CAIPWGTLYEQYF; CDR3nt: TGCGCCATCCCCTGGGGGACCCTCTACGAGCAGTACTTC
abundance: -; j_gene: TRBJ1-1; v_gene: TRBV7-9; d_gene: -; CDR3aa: CASSPQVVNTEAFF; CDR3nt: TGTGCCAGCAGCCCGCAGGTGGTAAACACTGAAGCTTTCTTT
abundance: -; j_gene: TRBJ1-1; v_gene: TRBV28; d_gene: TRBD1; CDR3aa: CASSLLTGGLKNTEAFF; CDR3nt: TGTGCCAGCAGTTTACTGACAGGGGGACTGAAAAACACTGAAGCTTTCTTT
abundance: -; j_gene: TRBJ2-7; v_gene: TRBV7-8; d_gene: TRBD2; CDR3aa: CASSLYLAGVLYEQYF; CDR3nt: TGTGCCAGCAGCTTATATCTAGCGGGAGTGCTTTACGAGCAGTACTTC
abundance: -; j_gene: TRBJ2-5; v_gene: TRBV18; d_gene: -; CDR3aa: CASSYQAPETQYF; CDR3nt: TGTGCCAGCTCCTATCAGGCTCCCGAGACCCAGTACTTC
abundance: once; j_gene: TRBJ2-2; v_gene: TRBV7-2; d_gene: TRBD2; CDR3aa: CASSLGGRAVELFF; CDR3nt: TGTGCCAGCAGCTTAGGAGGGAGGGCCGTGGAGCTGTTTTTT
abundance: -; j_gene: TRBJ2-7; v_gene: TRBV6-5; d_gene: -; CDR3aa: CASRMNTGGFHEQYF; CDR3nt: TGTGCCAGCAGGATGAATACAGGAGGGTTCCACGAGCAGTACTTC
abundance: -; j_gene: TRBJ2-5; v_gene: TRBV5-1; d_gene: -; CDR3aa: CASSFGTPEETQYF; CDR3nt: TGCGCCAGCAGCTTCGGGACACCGGAAGAGACCCAGTACTTC
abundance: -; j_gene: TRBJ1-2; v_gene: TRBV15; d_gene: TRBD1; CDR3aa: CATRGGTANYGYTF; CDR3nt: TGTGCCACCAGGGGAGGGACAGCCAACTATGGCTACACCTTC
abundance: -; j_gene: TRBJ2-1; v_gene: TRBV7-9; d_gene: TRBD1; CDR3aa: CASNVGQGVYNEQFF; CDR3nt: TGTGCCAGCAACGTTGGACAGGGGGTTTACAATGAGCAGTTCTTC
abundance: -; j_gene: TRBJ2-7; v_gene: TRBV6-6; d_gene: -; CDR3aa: CASSYSYRFDYEQYF; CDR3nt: TGTGCCAGCAGTTACTCGTACAGGTTCGATTACGAGCAGTACTTC
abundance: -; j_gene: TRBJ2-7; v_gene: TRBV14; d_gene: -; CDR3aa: CASSPGKGTYEQYF; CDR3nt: TGTGCCAGCAGCCCAGGGAAGGGCACCTACGAGCAGTACTTC
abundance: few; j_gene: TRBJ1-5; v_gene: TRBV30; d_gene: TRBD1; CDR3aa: CAWSKGTGYQPQHF; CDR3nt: TGTGCCTGGAGTAAGGGGACAGGGTATCAGCCCCAGCATTTT
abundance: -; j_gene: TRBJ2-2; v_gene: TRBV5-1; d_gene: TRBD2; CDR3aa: CASSLPPSGRASGELFF; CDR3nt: TGCGCCAGCAGCTTGCCCCCTAGCGGGAGGGCCTCTGGGGAGCTGTTTTTT
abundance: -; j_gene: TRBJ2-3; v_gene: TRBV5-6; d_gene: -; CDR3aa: CASSLAGPDTQYF; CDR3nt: TGTGCCAGCAGCTTGGCGGGGCCAGATACGCAGTATTTT
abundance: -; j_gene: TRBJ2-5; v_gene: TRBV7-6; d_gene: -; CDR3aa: CASSRGAQETQYF; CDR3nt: TGTGCCAGCAGCCGCGGGGCCCAAGAGACCCAGTACTTC
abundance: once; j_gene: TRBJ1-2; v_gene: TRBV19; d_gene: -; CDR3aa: CASSNNWDYGYTF; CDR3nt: TGTGCCAGTAGTAATAATTGGGACTATGGCTACACCTTC
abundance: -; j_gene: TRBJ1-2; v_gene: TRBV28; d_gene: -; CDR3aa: CASQRNWGGRYGYTF; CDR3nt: TGTGCCAGCCAACGGAACTGGGGGGGAAGGTATGGCTACACCTTC
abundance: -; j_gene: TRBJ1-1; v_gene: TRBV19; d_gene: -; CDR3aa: CASSRDTNTEAFF; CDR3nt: TGTGCCAGTAGCAGGGACACAAACACTGAAGCTTTCTTT
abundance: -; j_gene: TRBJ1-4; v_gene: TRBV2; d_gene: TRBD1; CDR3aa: CASRARTGPANEKLFF; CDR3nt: TGTGCCAGCAGGGCACGGACAGGACCGGCTAATGAAAAACTGTTTTTT
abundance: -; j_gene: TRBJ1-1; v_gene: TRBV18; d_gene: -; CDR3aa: CASSIGENTEAFF; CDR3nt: TGTGCCAGCTCCATCGGGGAGAACACTGAAGCTTTCTTT
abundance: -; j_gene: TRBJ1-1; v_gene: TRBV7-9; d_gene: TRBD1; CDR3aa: CASSRGQEAGEAFF; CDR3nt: TGTGCCAGCAGCCGAGGACAGGAGGCCGGTGAAGCTTTCTTT
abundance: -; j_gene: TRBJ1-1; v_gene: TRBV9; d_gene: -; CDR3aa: CASSVTGIVQGTEAFF; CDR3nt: TGTGCCAGCAGCGTAACAGGGATAGTGCAGGGCACTGAAGCTTTCTTT
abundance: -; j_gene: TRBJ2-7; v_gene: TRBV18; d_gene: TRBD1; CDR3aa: CASSPQNTQGAHREQYF; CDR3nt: TGTGCCAGCTCACCTCAAAATACACAGGGGGCTCATCGCGAGCAGTACTTC
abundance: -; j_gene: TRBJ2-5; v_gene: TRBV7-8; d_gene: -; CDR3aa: CASSPTPLETQYF; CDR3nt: TGTGCCAGCAGCCCCACCCCCCTGGAGACCCAGTACTTC
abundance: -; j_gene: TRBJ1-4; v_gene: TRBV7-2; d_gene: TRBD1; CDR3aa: CASSLGQNNEKLFF; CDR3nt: TGTGCCAGCAGCTTGGGACAGAATAATGAAAAACTGTTTTTT
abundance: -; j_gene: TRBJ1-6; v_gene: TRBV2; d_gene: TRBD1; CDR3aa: CASSDTGGGNSPLHF; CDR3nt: TGTGCCAGCAGTGACACAGGGGGAGGAAATTCACCCCTCCACTTT
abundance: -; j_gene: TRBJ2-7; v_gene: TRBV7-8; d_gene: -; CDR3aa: CASRARDPSYEQYF; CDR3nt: TGTGCCAGCAGAGCCCGGGACCCTTCCTACGAGCAGTACTTC
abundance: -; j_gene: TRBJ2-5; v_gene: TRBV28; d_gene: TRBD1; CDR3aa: CASSAGTGAWVETQYF; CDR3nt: TGTGCCAGCAGTGCCGGGACAGGGGCTTGGGTAGAGACCCAGTACTTC
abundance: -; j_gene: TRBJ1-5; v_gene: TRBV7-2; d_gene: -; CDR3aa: CASSLTGNQPQHF; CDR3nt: TGTGCCAGCAGCTTGACGGGCAATCAGCCCCAGCATTTT
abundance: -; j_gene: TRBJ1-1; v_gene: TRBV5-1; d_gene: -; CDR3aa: CASSPRGRDTEAFF; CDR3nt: TGCGCCAGCAGCCCTAGGGGGAGGGACACTGAAGCTTTCTTT
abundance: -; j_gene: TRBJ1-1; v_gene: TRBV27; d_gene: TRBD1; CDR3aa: CASSFNRGRTEAFF; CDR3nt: TGTGCCAGCAGTTTTAACAGGGGGCGGACTGAAGCTTTCTTT
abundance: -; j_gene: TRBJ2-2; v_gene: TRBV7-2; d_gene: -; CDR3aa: CASSVRGTGELFF; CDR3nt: TGTGCCAGCAGCGTAAGGGGGACCGGGGAGCTGTTTTTT
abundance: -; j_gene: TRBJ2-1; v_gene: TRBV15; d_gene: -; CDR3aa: CATSRDKPGRRDNEQFF; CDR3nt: TGTGCCACCAGCAGAGATAAGCCGGGCCGAAGGGACAATGAGCAGTTCTTC
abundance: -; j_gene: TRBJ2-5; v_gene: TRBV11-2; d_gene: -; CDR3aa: CASRRKGEGETQYF; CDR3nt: TGTGCCAGCAGGAGAAAGGGCGAGGGGGAGACCCAGTACTTC
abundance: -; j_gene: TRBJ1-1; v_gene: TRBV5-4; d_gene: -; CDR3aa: CASSYRWVGMGYTEAFF; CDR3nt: TGTGCCAGCAGCTATCGTTGGGTAGGCATGGGATACACTGAAGCTTTCTTT
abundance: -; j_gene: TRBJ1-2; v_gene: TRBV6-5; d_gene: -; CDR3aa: CAIARGRLSGYTF; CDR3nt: TGTGCCATCGCCCGGGGGCGCCTATCTGGCTACACCTTC
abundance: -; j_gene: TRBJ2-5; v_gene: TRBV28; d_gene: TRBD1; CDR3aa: CASSPPGQGKTQYF; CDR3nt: TGTGCCAGCAGCCCTCCCGGACAGGGAAAGACCCAGTACTTC
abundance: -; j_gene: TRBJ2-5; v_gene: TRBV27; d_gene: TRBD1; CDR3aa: CASSLDRGTETQYF; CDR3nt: TGTGCCAGCAGTTTAGACAGGGGAACAGAGACCCAGTACTTC
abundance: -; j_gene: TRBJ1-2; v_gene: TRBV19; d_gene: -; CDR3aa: CASQRPGYGYTF; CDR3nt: TGTGCCAGTCAAAGACCAGGGTATGGCTACACCTTC
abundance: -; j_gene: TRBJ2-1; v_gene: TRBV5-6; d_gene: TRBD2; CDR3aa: CASSLAASGNYNEQFF; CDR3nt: TGTGCCAGCAGCTTGGCGGCTAGCGGTAACTACAATGAGCAGTTCTTC